The 10 T cell receptor beta chains below come from one sample, sequenced in a study of T cells after yellow fever vaccination. One entry per CDR3 protein, called by TCRdb with MiXCR from the 5' RACE reads. The sample has 250,000 to 400,000 distinct CDR3 sequences; approximately 4.5% are singletons. The sample here was PBMCs, taken 15 days after the yellow fever booster vaccination. These receptors originate from a man between 18 and 35 years old who received the YFV17D yellow fever vaccine.

The chain recombines TRBV12-3 or TRBV12-4 with TRBJ2-2; 8 bases are a match to TRBD1. The junction had 19 bases not matched to a gene; V was cut back by 6 bases and J by 4 bases. This CDR3 is built from 19 residues. This chain's CDR3 is CASRGARRGLVISTGELFF. The DNA for the CDR3 is TGTGCCAGCAGGGGAGCCCGCAGGGGGCTCGTTATAAGCACCGGGGAGCTGTTTTTT.

The V call is TRBV6-5, the J call TRBJ1-1, with D maybe TRBD1 (6 bases). V lost 4 bases to trimming and J lost 4 bases, with 16 bases between them. The germline CDR1 and CDR2 sequences are MNHEY and SVGAGI. The CDR3 totals 15 residues. The CDR3 DNA reads TGTGCCAGCAGTTCCTCGGGGGGGCACGTCACTGAAGCTTTCTTT. This translates into CASSSSGGHVTEAFF.

This clonotype appeared a few times. The gene calls are TRBV15 and TRBJ2-2; 7 bases line up with TRBD1. Per the germline V gene, CDR1 is LNHNV and CDR2 is YYDKDF (reference sequence). The trim removed 3 bases at V and 7 bases at J, leaving 11 bases unmatched. The CDR3 extends over 16 amino acids. The CDR3 is CATSRSRQGGRGELFF. CDR3 DNA sequence: TGTGCCACCAGCAGGAGCCGACAGGGTGGACGCGGGGAGCTGTTTTTT.

This clonotype was seen only a few times. The chain links TRBV10-3 to TRBJ1-3; D unclear. The CDR3 extends over 13 amino acids. The V end was cut by 7 bases, the J end by 0 bases, with 7 bases between. The germline CDR1 and CDR2 sequences are ENHRY and SYGVKD. The CDR3 nucleotides are TGTGCCATCAATCCGAACTCTGGAAACACCATATATTTT. This codes for CAINPNSGNTIYF.

This clonotype was counted a few times. V gene TRBV6-6 combines with J gene TRBJ2-1, with D unresolved. Trimming stripped 2 bases from V and 2 bases from J, with 4 bases between. Germline loops: CDR1 MNHNY, CDR2 SVGAGI (reference sequence). The CDR3 loop spans 13 amino acids. The CDR3 DNA reads TGTGCCAGCAGTTACCCCACCTACAATGAGCAGTTCTTC. As protein: CASSYPTYNEQFF.

In this sample, this clonotype turned up many times. The CDR3 protein is CASSPAGSDGYTF. The CDR3 DNA is TGTGCCAGCAGCCCGGCAGGGTCGGATGGCTACACCTTC. The rearrangement uses TRBV27 and TRBJ1-2; D is possibly TRBD1 (5 bases). The length of the CDR3 is 13 residues. Germline V gene lookup returns CDR1 MNHEY and CDR2 SMNVEV (reference sequence). The ends were cut back, 6 bases at V and 6 bases at J, with 14 bases in the middle.

The rearrangement uses TRBV20-1 and TRBJ2-3; D may be TRBD2 (5 bases). Germline V gene lookup returns CDR1 DFQATT and CDR2 SNEGSKA (reference sequence). This CDR3 contains 15 residues. V lost 6 bases, J lost 0 bases, and 16 bases lay in between. The CDR3 sequence: CSALAGGLSTDTQYF. The CDR3 coding sequence is TGCAGTGCCCTGGCAGGAGGATTGAGCACAGATACGCAGTATTTT.

This clonotype was detected many times. The gene calls are TRBV5-1 and TRBJ2-3; 10 positions match TRBD2. There are 14 residues in the CDR3. With 4 bases clipped from V and 5 bases from J, the junction kept 4 bases outside the gene matches. Germline values: CDR1 SGHRS, CDR2 YFSETQ. The CDR3 DNA reads as TGCGCCAGCAGCCCGCTAGCGGGGGTAGATACGCAGTATTTT. Encoded protein: CASSPLAGVDTQYF.

This clonotype was seen repeatedly, ten times or more. CDR3 coding DNA: TGTGCCACCAGCACGTGGACAGACTACAATGAGCAGTTCTTC. It encodes CATSTWTDYNEQFF. The J gene is TRBJ2-1, the V gene TRBV15; D is perhaps TRBD1 (6 bases). Looked up from germline, CDR1 is LNHNV and CDR2 is YYDKDF (reference sequence). This CDR3 spans 14 amino acids. Trimming cost V 4 bases and J 3 bases, with 10 bases left between them.

This clonotype was counted between two and nine times. This chain joins TRBV18 and TRBJ2-5; possibly TRBD2 for D (6 bases). Germline lookup yields CDR1 KGHSH and CDR2 LQKENI. CDR3 length: 13 residues. Trimming took off 6 bases at V and 8 bases at J, with 16 bases between the two ends. DNA of the CDR3: TGTGCCAGCTCGGCGGGGCAGCCTCCAACCCAGTACTTC. It encodes CASSAGQPPTQYF. The variable domain in full, with the rest retrieved from reference TRBV18 and TRBJ2-5, is NAGVMQNPRHLVRRRGQEARLRCSPMKGHSHVYWYRQLPEEGLKFMVYLQKENIIDESGMPKERFSAEFPKEGPSILRIQQVVRGDSAAYFCASSAGQPPTQYFGPGTRLLVL.